A selection of T cell receptor beta chains follows, all from one sample in a study of blood T cell repertoires in COVID-19. Generated by immunoSEQ multiplex PCR, the TCRdb table keeps only in-frame clones and is missing some. The sample yields nearly 400,000 clones, just under 90% seen once. Sequenced sample: PBMCs or T cells enriched from blood (not recorded which). All receptors derive from a woman in her twenties or thirties who had recovered from COVID-19. The CDR3 runs from the conserved cysteine through the conserved F or W. A D gene is named only where the DNA matches it firmly. Clone size is stated in some rows and not others, as once, few, many or a class when expanded.

d_gene,j_gene,abundance,v_gene,CDR3nt,CDR3aa
TRBD1,TRBJ1-5,.,TRBV6-6,TGTGCCAGCAGTTACATGGACAGGGTTTTTCAGCCCCAGCATTTT,CASSYMDRVFQPQHF
TRBD1,TRBJ2-7,.,TRBV5-6,TGTGCCAGCAGCTTGGCAGGACAGGGGGCCTACGAGCAGTACTTC,CASSLAGQGAYEQYF
.,TRBJ1-2,.,TRBV4-3,TGCGCCAGCAGCCAAGAGGTATTTAGCTATGGCTACACCTTC,CASSQEVFSYGYTF
.,TRBJ1-5,few,TRBV19,TGTGCCAGTAGTATAGTGTCGGGGGTCAATCAGCCCCAGCATTTT,CASSIVSGVNQPQHF
TRBD2,TRBJ2-1,.,TRBV9,TGTGCCAGCAGCCAGGGACTAGCGGAGTACAATGAGCAGTTCTTC,CASSQGLAEYNEQFF
.,TRBJ1-1,.,TRBV9,TGTGCCAGCAGCGTAGGGTCGGTCTTGGCTGAAGCTTTCTTT,CASSVGSVLAEAFF
.,TRBJ2-2,.,TRBV18,TGTGCCAGCTCCCCCGGACATCGCACCGGGGAGCTGTTTTTT,CASSPGHRTGELFF
.,TRBJ1-5,.,TRBV2,TGTGCCAGCAGCCCAGGGATTAGCAATCAGCCCCAGCATTTT,CASSPGISNQPQHF
.,TRBJ1-4,once,TRBV5-1,TGCGCCAGCAGCTTGGCCCCACCCCGAGGCGATGAAAAACTGTTTTTT,CASSLAPPRGDEKLFF
TRBD1,TRBJ2-3,.,TRBV7-7,TGTGCCAGCAGCTCCATCGACAGGGACGGGGCAGATACGCAGTATTTT,CASSSIDRDGADTQYF
TRBD2,TRBJ2-2,.,TRBV4-3,TGCGCCAGCAGCCAAGATCTCCGGTCTGGCGGGGGGAACACCGGGGAGCTGTTTTTT,CASSQDLRSGGGNTGELFF
TRBD1,TRBJ2-7,.,TRBV7-8,TGTGCCAGCAGGAGCGGACAGGGGATAAACTACGAGCAGTACTTC,CASRSGQGINYEQYF
.,TRBJ1-5,.,TRBV7-8,TGTGCCAGCAGGGTCCAGGGGTCGGGGAATCAGCCCCAGCATTTT,CASRVQGSGNQPQHF
TRBD1,TRBJ2-7,.,TRBV5-1,TGCGCCAGCAGCGGCGGACAGGGGTTCTACGAGCAGTACTTC,CASSGGQGFYEQYF
.,TRBJ1-2,few,TRBV9,TGTGCCAGCAGCGTATCAGGGGACTATGGCTACACCTTC,CASSVSGDYGYTF
.,TRBJ2-7,.,TRBV7-9,TGTGCCAGCAGCTTGCACGGCTACGAGCAGTACTTC,CASSLHGYEQYF
.,TRBJ1-6,.,TRBV18,TGTGCCAGCTCACGTACAAGACAGCCGTATAATTCACCCCTCCACTTT,CASSRTRQPYNSPLHF
TRBD1,TRBJ1-1,.,TRBV15,TGTGCCACCAGCCCGGACCCCCGACAGGGGAACACTGAAGCTTTCTTT,CATSPDPRQGNTEAFF
.,TRBJ2-7,.,TRBV30,TGTGCCTGGAGTGTTGGCAGGCTCTACGAGCAGTACTTC,CAWSVGRLYEQYF
.,TRBJ2-3,.,TRBV7-2,TGTGCCAGCAGCTTAAACAGTCCCACAGATACGCAGTATTTT,CASSLNSPTDTQYF
.,TRBJ1-6,few,TRBV28,TGTGCCAGCAGGGCGGGGGGGACCGGATCACCCCTCCACTTT,CASRAGGTGSPLHF
TRBD2,TRBJ2-3,.,TRBV27,TGTGCCAGCAGTTGGACTAGCGGGAGGTCGACAGATACGCAGTATTTT,CASSWTSGRSTDTQYF
.,TRBJ1-2,many,TRBV4-2,TGTGCCAGCAGCCATTCACAGGGTTTAGGGAATGGCTACACCTTC,CASSHSQGLGNGYTF
TRBD1,TRBJ1-2,once,TRBV5-1,TGCGCCAGCAGCATTGGACAGGGTGCCTATGGCTACACCTTC,CASSIGQGAYGYTF
TRBD1,TRBJ1-2,.,TRBV5-4,TGTGCCAGCAGCCCATCAGGGGGCGACGGCTACACCTTC,CASSPSGGDGYTF
TRBD2,TRBJ2-2,.,TRBV20-1,TGCAGTGCTAGTCGACTAGCGGGAGCGGCCGGGGAGCTGTTTTTT,CSASRLAGAAGELFF
.,TRBJ1-5,.,TRBV9,TGTGCCAGCAGCGTGGCCAGTGGCAATCAGCCCCAGCATTTT,CASSVASGNQPQHF
TRBD1,TRBJ1-2,.,TRBV2,TGTGCCAGCAGTCGTGGGACAGGGGCCTATGGCTACACCTTC,CASSRGTGAYGYTF
.,TRBJ1-1,.,TRBV18,TGTGCCAGCTCACCCCGACAGGACAACACTGAAGCTTTCTTT,CASSPRQDNTEAFF
.,TRBJ1-5,.,TRBV6-5,TGTGCCAGCAGACAGGGATCGAGGCAGCCCCAGCATTTT,CASRQGSRQPQHF
TRBD2,TRBJ2-1,.,TRBV7-9,TGTGCCAGCAGTTTAGCGGGAGATCCCTCCTACAATGAGCAGTTCTTC,CASSLAGDPSYNEQFF
TRBD2,TRBJ2-5,few,TRBV7-9,TGTGCCAGCAGCCATGGGCGGGGGGGATTCCAAGAGACCCAGTACTTC,CASSHGRGGFQETQYF
.,TRBJ1-2,.,TRBV6-5,TGTGCCAGCACCAGAACGACCGGACACGGGCATGGCTACACCTTC,CASTRTTGHGHGYTF
TRBD2,TRBJ2-7,.,TRBV7-9,TGTGCCAGCACCCTCCAACAAGGGGGTAGCGGGGGGCCTTGGGGCTACGAGCAGTACTTC,CASTLQQGGSGGPWGYEQYF
.,TRBJ1-2,.,TRBV7-2,TGTGCCAGCAGCTTTTTGGGGGCGCTTGACTATGGCTACACCTTC,CASSFLGALDYGYTF
.,TRBJ2-2,.,TRBV28,TGTGCCAGCAGTCCAGTGATTGGGGAGCTGTTTTTT,CASSPVIGELFF
.,TRBJ2-3,.,TRBV18,TGTGCCAGCTCACCTACTCGGGATACGCAGTATTTT,CASSPTRDTQYF
.,TRBJ1-3,once,TRBV30,TGTGCCTGGGTTAACAGGGATGGAAACACCATATATTTT,CAWVNRDGNTIYF
.,TRBJ1-1,.,TRBV19,TGTGCCAGTAGGAAAGTTGGGGGGGATCGAAATACTGAAGCTTTCTTT,CASRKVGGDRNTEAFF
.,TRBJ2-1,.,TRBV7-2,TGTGCCAGCAGTCCCACAGGGAACGCGTACAATGAGCAGTTCTTC,CASSPTGNAYNEQFF
TRBD1,TRBJ1-5,.,TRBV5-1,TGCGCCAGCAGCTTGGACGGGACAGGGGGCAATCAGCCCCAGCATTTT,CASSLDGTGGNQPQHF
TRBD2,TRBJ2-4,.,TRBV18,TGTGCCAGCTCACCACGGACGACTAGCGGGGGATTAGCCAAAAACATTCAGTACTTC,CASSPRTTSGGLAKNIQYF
.,TRBJ1-2,.,TRBV19,TGTGCCAGTAGTATTGGCCGGGGCTATGGCTACACCTTC,CASSIGRGYGYTF